These 23 T cell receptor beta chains share one sample of origin, sequenced in a study of cytomegalovirus exposure and HLA in healthy donors. The PCR had 60 Vbeta and 13 Jbeta primers. The table came from immunoSEQ multiplex PCR; TCRdb's copy has only in-frame clones and leaves some out. Of tens of thousands of clones detected, around three quarters appear once; the ten largest clones hold around 22%. Sequencing was carried out using PBMCs. These receptors all stem from a woman between 45 and 65 years old in good health and CMV-seropositive.

The chain is built from TRBV6-6 and TRBJ1-5; D is ambiguous. Germline V lookup: CDR1 MNHNY, CDR2 SVGAGI (reference sequence). The CDR3 is 13 amino acids. V dropped 2 bases and J dropped 4 bases, with 6 bases sitting between them. CDR3 in amino acids: CASSYMLNQPQHF. CDR3 bases: TGTGCCAGCAGTTACATGTTAAATCAGCCCCAGCATTTT.

This rearrangement joins TRBV5-6 to TRBJ2-5; D is perhaps TRBD2 (6 bases). CDR1 and CDR2 from the germline V gene are SGHDT and YYEEEE. The CDR3 extends over 15 amino acids. Trimming stripped 0 bases from V and 4 bases from J, with 13 bases between. The CDR3 is CASSLDGVGGETQYF. In DNA form, the CDR3 reads TGTGCCAGCAGCTTGGACGGGGTCGGGGGAGAGACCCAGTACTTC. Variable domain in full (rest from reference TRBV5-6 and TRBJ2-5): DAGVTQSPTHLIKTRGQQVTLRCSPKSGHDTVSWYQQALGQGPQFIFQYYEEEERQRGNFPDRFSGHQFPNYSSELNVNALLLGDSALYLCASSLDGVGGETQYFGPGTRLLVL.

This clone was found once. V is TRBV5-8 and J is TRBJ1-2; 8 bases are a match to TRBD1. With V trimmed by 1 base and J by 3 bases, 8 bases remained unmatched. CDR1 SGHTS and CDR2 YDEGEE come from the germline V gene. The length of the CDR3 is 16 residues. CDR3 sequence: CASSLLSGGLDYGYTF. The CDR3 DNA reads as TGTGCCAGCAGCTTGCTGTCAGGGGGCCTGGACTATGGCTACACCTTC.

This clone was recorded a few times. The chain joins TRBV25-1 to TRBJ1-3; D is unclear. The germline V and J ends were trimmed by 11 bases and 0 bases, with 17 bases remaining between them. The CDR3 sequence is 15 residues long. The V gene's germline CDR1 is MGHDK and CDR2 SYGVNS. The CDR3 nucleotides are TGTGCCTACTCCCCTGACTGGTACTCTGGAAACACCATATATTTT. Encoded protein: CAYSPDWYSGNTIYF.

The chain carries TRBV5-1 and TRBJ1-3; no reliable D call. Trimming stripped 2 bases from V and 2 bases from J, with 11 bases between. The germline CDR1 and CDR2 sequences are SGHRS and YFSETQ. The CDR3 extends over 15 amino acids. For the CDR3, the DNA is TGCGCCAGCAGCTTAGGAGGCTTAACTGGAAACACCATATATTTT. Translated: CASSLGGLTGNTIYF.

The CDR3 loop reads CASSPGTSGGLSTQYF. CDR3 bases: TGTGCCAGCAGCCCCGGGACTAGCGGGGGCCTAAGCACCCAGTACTTC. The rearrangement uses TRBV7-9 and TRBJ2-5, with 14 bases identical to TRBD2. Germline-derived CDR1 and CDR2 are SEHNR and FQNEAQ (reference sequence). This CDR3 is built from 16 residues. The trim removed 5 bases at V and 8 bases at J, leaving 10 bases unmatched.

The genes are TRBV28 and TRBJ1-6; D is perhaps TRBD1 (6 bases). The V end lost 7 bases, the J end lost 10 bases, and 23 bases lay between the germline ends. The germline CDR1 and CDR2 sequences are MDHEN and SYDVKM. The CDR3 is 16 residues long. CDR3 sequence reads: CASTVRGARTTSPLHF. CDR3 nucleotide sequence: TGTGCCAGCACCGTACGGGGGGCGCGGACGACCTCACCCCTCCACTTT.

The chain carries TRBV7-9 and TRBJ2-7; a possible D gene is TRBD2 (5 bases). Germline assignment: CDR1 SEHNR and CDR2 FQNEAQ (reference sequence). V gave up 2 bases and J gave up 2 bases, with 13 bases separating them. CDR3 length: 15 amino acids. CDR3 amino acids: CASSLRETLTYEQYF. CDR3 nucleotide sequence: TGTGCCAGCAGCTTAAGGGAGACGTTAACCTACGAGCAGTACTTC. The full variable domain, rest sourced from reference TRBV7-9 and TRBJ2-7, is DTGVSQNPRHKITKRGQNVTFRCDPISEHNRLYWYRQTLGQGPEFLTYFQNEAQLEKSRLLSDRFSAERPKGSFSTLEIQRTEQGDSAMYLCASSLRETLTYEQYFGPGTRLTVT.

V and J are TRBV14 and TRBJ2-1, with TRBD2 matching over 8 bases. V trimming: 4 bases; J trimming: 7 bases; junction bases outside the gene matches: 12. The CDR3 is 16 amino acids. Germline V CDR1 and CDR2: SGHDN, FVKESK. For the CDR3, the DNA is TGTGCCAGCAGCCTCCTCCTGACTAGCGCTGGTAATGAGCAGTTCTTC. This sequence encodes CASSLLLTSAGNEQFF.

This clone is a singleton in its sample. The chain has TRBV5-1 and TRBJ2-5; 8 bases fit TRBD1. V shed 1 base and J 1 base; nucleotides not matched to a gene: 6. Germline V CDR1 and CDR2: SGHRS, YFSETQ. The CDR3 has 16 amino acids. CDR3 amino acids: CASSLTGQGSQETQYF. In nucleotides, the CDR3 is TGCGCCAGCAGCTTGACCGGACAGGGATCCCAAGAGACCCAGTACTTC.

This rearrangement joins TRBV6-1 to TRBJ1-2; possibly TRBD1 for D (5 bases). Germline V lookup: CDR1 MNHNS, CDR2 SASEGT. The CDR3 length is 14 residues. Trimming left V 4 bases short and J 4 bases short, with 13 bases between. CDR3 nucleotides: TGTGCCAGCAGTGCCCGCCCCGGGGGCTATGGCTACACCTTC. As protein: CASSARPGGYGYTF.

V usage is TRBV6-6 and J usage is TRBJ2-7; 9 positions match TRBD2. The CDR3 is 14 residues long. The junction had 8 bases not matched to a gene; V was cut back by 10 bases and J by 1 base. CDR1 MNHNY and CDR2 SVGAGI come from the germline V gene (reference sequence). The CDR3 loop is CATNELAGSYEQYF. The CDR3 bases are TGTGCCACCAACGAACTAGCGGGTTCCTACGAGCAGTACTTC.

In its sample, this clone was seen once. The V gene is TRBV13, the J gene TRBJ2-7; D is perhaps TRBD1 (5 bases). In germline, CDR1 is PRHDT, CDR2 FYEKMQ (reference sequence). The ends were cut back, 2 bases at V and 2 bases at J, with 22 bases in the middle. This CDR3 has 18 residues. In DNA form, the CDR3 reads TGTGCCAGCAGCTTACAGGTAGCATTGGCAGGGTCGACCTACGAGCAGTACTTC. This gives the protein CASSLQVALAGSTYEQYF.

Only a few counts were recorded for this clone. CDR3 protein: CASSLGASAYEQYF. The CDR3 DNA reads as TGCGCCAGCAGCTTGGGGGCTAGCGCCTACGAGCAGTACTTC. V and J are TRBV5-1 and TRBJ2-7; tentative D call: TRBD2 (6 bases). With 0 bases removed from V and 2 bases from J, the gap between germline ends came to 9 bases. The CDR3 spans 14 residues. CDR1 and CDR2 from the germline V gene are SGHRS and YFSETQ.

The chain recombines TRBV18 with TRBJ1-1, with a tentative D call TRBD1 (5 bases). The CDR3 contains 17 residues. CDR1 and CDR2 (germline): KGHSH, LQKENI. Trimming left V 3 bases short and J 1 base short, with 18 bases between. Here the CDR3 reads CASSPIKGRGRNTEAFF. CDR3 in DNA: TGTGCCAGCTCACCGATAAAAGGGAGGGGAAGGAACACTGAAGCTTTCTTT.

The V call is TRBV29-1, the J call TRBJ2-7, with 9 bases fitting TRBD2. The germline V gene encodes CDR1 SQVTM and CDR2 ANQGSEA. The CDR3 is 14 residues long. The junction had 0 bases not matched to a gene; V was cut back by 0 bases and J by 0 bases. This chain's CDR3 is CSVEERGGSYEQYF. CDR3 nucleotides: TGCAGCGTTGAAGAGCGGGGGGGCTCCTACGAGCAGTACTTC.

The chain uses TRBV5-3 and TRBJ1-2; 7 nucleotides agree with TRBD1. TRBV5-3 is marked as an open reading frame, function uncertain. V shed 4 bases and J 6 bases; nucleotides not matched to a gene: 12. The CDR3 runs 15 residues. CDR3 sequence: CARSPPVQGRDGYTF. The CDR3 bases are TGTGCCAGAAGCCCGCCTGTACAGGGGCGGGATGGCTACACCTTC.

The genes are TRBV9 and TRBJ2-3; 11 nucleotides align to TRBD2. Trimming cost V 3 bases and J 9 bases; bases outside gene matches: 9. The CDR3 spans 15 residues. Per germline, CDR1 SGDLS and CDR2 YYNGEE. The chain's CDR3 is CASSGLAGGARTQYF. CDR3 in DNA: TGTGCCAGCAGCGGCCTAGCGGGGGGCGCCAGGACGCAGTATTTT.

The chain employs TRBV5-4 and TRBJ2-7; 12 nucleotides align to TRBD1. The CDR3 is 17 amino acids. The J segment lost 3 bases and the V segment lost 4 bases, leaving 11 bases of the junction unmatched. The germline gives CDR1 SGHNT, CDR2 YYREEE (reference sequence). CDR3: CASSRGAGTGGRYEQYF. The DNA of the CDR3 is TGTGCCAGCAGCCGTGGAGCAGGGACAGGGGGCCGCTACGAGCAGTACTTC.

This sequence joins TRBV29-1 and TRBJ2-7; possible D gene TRBD2, 6 bases. With 7 bases removed from V and 5 bases from J, the gap between germline ends came to 15 bases. The CDR3 is 12 residues long. CDR1 is SQVTM, CDR2 ANQGSEA, per germline. The CDR3 region has the DNA TGCAGCGCCGGAGGGGACTTCAACGAGCAGTACTTC. Protein: CSAGGDFNEQYF.

This chain connects TRBV4-1 to TRBJ2-5, with a possible D match to TRBD2 (5 bases). Trimming left V 4 bases short and J 5 bases short, with 14 bases between. CDR3 length: 14 amino acids. CDR1 is MGHRA and CDR2 is YSYEKL in the germline V gene. The CDR3 sequence is CASSRGLGRETQYF. Here the CDR3 DNA reads TGCGCCAGCAGCCGAGGACTCGGACGGGAGACCCAGTACTTC.

V gene TRBV11-2 combines with J gene TRBJ2-7; weak D call: TRBD1 (6 bases). V lost 3 bases, J lost 3 bases, and 15 bases lay in between. This CDR3 has 15 amino acids. Germline V CDR1 and CDR2: SGHAT, FQNNGV. The CDR3 nucleotides are TGTGCCAGCAGCTTCGCCCCGGGACACCTCTACGAGCAGTACTTC. This codes for CASSFAPGHLYEQYF. The entire variable domain, with the rest obtained from reference TRBV11-2 and TRBJ2-7, is as follows: EAGVAQSPRYKIIEKRQSVAFWCNPISGHATLYWYQQILGQGPKLLIQFQNNGVVDDSQLPKDRFSAERLKGVDSTLKIQPAKLEDSAVYLCASSFAPGHLYEQYFGPGTRLTVT.

The genes are TRBV2 and TRBJ1-5; possibly TRBD1 for D (6 bases). This CDR3 is built from 12 residues. Germline V gene lookup returns CDR1 SNHLY and CDR2 FYNNEI. Trimming cost V 4 bases and J 6 bases, with 7 bases left between them. The CDR3 sequence is CASSGTVQPQHF. The CDR3 nucleotides read TGTGCCAGCAGTGGGACAGTTCAGCCCCAGCATTTT.